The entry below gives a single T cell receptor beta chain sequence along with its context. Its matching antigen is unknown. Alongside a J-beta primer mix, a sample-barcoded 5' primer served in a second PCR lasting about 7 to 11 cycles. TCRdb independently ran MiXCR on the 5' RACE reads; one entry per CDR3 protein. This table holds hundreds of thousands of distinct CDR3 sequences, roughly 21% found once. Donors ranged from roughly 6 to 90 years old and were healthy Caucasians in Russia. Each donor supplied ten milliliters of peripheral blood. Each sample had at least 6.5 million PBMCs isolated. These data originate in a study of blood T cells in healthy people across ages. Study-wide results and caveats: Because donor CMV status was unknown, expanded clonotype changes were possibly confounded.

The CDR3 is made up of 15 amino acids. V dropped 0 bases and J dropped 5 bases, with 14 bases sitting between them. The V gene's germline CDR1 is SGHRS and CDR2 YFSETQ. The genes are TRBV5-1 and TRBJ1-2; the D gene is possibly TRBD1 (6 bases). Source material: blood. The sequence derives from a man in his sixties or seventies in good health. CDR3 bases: TGCGCCAGCAGCTTGGACCTTAAGGGGGGTTATGGCTACACCTTC. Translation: CASSLDLKGGYGYTF.